The 27 T cell receptor beta chains below were found in one sample sequenced in a study of response to subunit inactivated influenza vaccine. TCRdb analysed the RT-PCR reads with MiXCR anew, one entry per CDR3 protein. Found here are under 950,000 distinct CDR3 sequences, roughly 20% of them singletons; the top ten hold roughly 10%. This specimen consisted of PBMCs from blood, obtained 4 to 6 days after vaccination. The source of these receptors is a man over 45 who received an inactivated influenza vaccine.

This clonotype has at least ten counts. The genes are TRBV20-1 and TRBJ2-5; D not certain. Trimming pared 2 bases from V and 2 bases from J, leaving 12 bases between. Germline values: CDR1 DFQATT, CDR2 SNEGSKA (reference sequence). The CDR3 consists of 14 residues. Written as DNA, the CDR3 is TGCAGTGCTAGAACTACACTGTTACAAGAGACCCAGTACTTC. Residues: CSARTTLLQETQYF.

This clonotype turned up a few times. J is TRBJ2-1 and V is TRBV11-2, with D possibly TRBD1 on 5 matching bases. Trimming removed 6 bases at V and 3 bases at J, with 12 bases between. The CDR3 loop spans 14 amino acids. Per germline, CDR1 SGHAT and CDR2 FQNNGV. CDR3 sequence: CASSSQGNYNEQFF. The CDR3 nucleotides are TGTGCCAGCAGTAGTCAGGGAAACTACAATGAGCAGTTCTTC.

The genes are TRBV5-1 and TRBJ1-1, with D perhaps matching TRBD1 (5 bases). Per the germline V gene, CDR1 is SGHRS and CDR2 is YFSETQ. The CDR3 is 15 amino acids. V lost 0 bases and J 5 bases, leaving 14 bases between the germline ends. The CDR3: CASSLVPDSRTEAFF. DNA of the CDR3: TGCGCCAGCAGCTTGGTGCCCGACAGTCGGACTGAAGCTTTCTTT. The whole variable domain, remainder taken from reference TRBV5-1 and TRBJ1-1, is KAGVTQTPRYLIKTRGQQVTLSCSPISGHRSVSWYQQTPGQGLQFLFEYFSETQRNKGNFPGRFSGRQFSNSRSEMNVSTLELGDSALYLCASSLVPDSRTEAFFGQGTRLTVV.

This clonotype appeared many times. The chain combines TRBV12-3 or TRBV12-4 with TRBJ2-1, with D maybe TRBD2 (5 bases). CDR3 length equals 14 residues. The V end lost 2 bases, the J end lost 4 bases, and 9 bases lay between the germline ends. The CDR3 spells CASSLRTPYNEQFF. The CDR3 DNA sequence: TGTGCCAGCAGTTTAAGGACTCCTTACAATGAGCAGTTCTTC.

CDR3 amino acids: CSVLLGGDEQYF. The CDR3 bases are TGCAGCGTCTTACTGGGGGGCGACGAGCAGTACTTC. This chain joins TRBV29-1 and TRBJ2-7; perhaps D is TRBD1 or TRBD2 (6 bases each). Germline V CDR1 and CDR2: SQVTM, ANQGSEA. This CDR3 is 12 amino acids long. V lost 6 bases and J 5 bases, leaving 14 bases between the germline ends.

The genes are TRBV20-1 and TRBJ2-7, with a tentative D call TRBD1 (6 bases). V was trimmed by 2 bases and J by 0 bases, leaving 14 bases between them. Germline V gene lookup returns CDR1 DFQATT and CDR2 SNEGSKA (reference sequence). The CDR3 covers 15 residues. CDR3 in DNA: TGCAGTGCTAGAACCAGACAGGCGAGCTCCTACGAGCAGTACTTC. Protein: CSARTRQASSYEQYF.

This clonotype was counted between two and nine times. The gene calls are TRBV20-1 and TRBJ1-2; 8 bases map to TRBD1. CDR3 length: 14 amino acids. V was clipped by 3 bases and J by 5 bases; unmatched bases: 8. Germline V gene lookup returns CDR1 DFQATT and CDR2 SNEGSKA (reference sequence). CDR3 sequence: CSASFGTGAYGYTF. Here the CDR3 DNA reads TGCAGTGCTAGCTTTGGGACAGGAGCTTATGGCTACACCTTC.

The gene calls are TRBV6-2 or TRBV6-3 and TRBJ2-7, with D uncertain. Between the trimmed V and J ends, which lost 7 bases and 0 bases, there was a span of 16 bases. The CDR3 spans 15 residues. Germline values: CDR1 MNHEY, CDR2 SVGEGT. In DNA form, the CDR3 reads TGTGCCAGCACCAAGGGCACCCTCGGCTCCTACGAGCAGTACTTC. Translated: CASTKGTLGSYEQYF.

This clonotype was recorded many times. An end of the junction does not agree with germline; a read error may underlie this. This chain uses TRBV4-3 with TRBJ1-1, with no clear D. Germline CDR1 LGHNA, CDR2 YSLEER. This CDR3 has 14 amino acids. CDR3 DNA: TGTGCCAGCAGCCAAGATGTGGGGAACACTGAAGCTTTCTTT. This sequence encodes CASSQDVGNTEAFF.

The DNA of the CDR3 is TGTGCCAGCAGACCTACACCGGGACAGGGCTCCTACGAGCAGTACTTC. It translates to CASRPTPGQGSYEQYF. The chain links TRBV5-6 to TRBJ2-7, with TRBD1 matching over 9 bases. The CDR3 consists of 16 residues. J gave up 0 bases and V 5 bases, and 9 bases lay outside the gene matches. Germline CDR1 reads SGHDT; CDR2 reads YYEEEE.

This clonotype was counted between two and nine times. The chain has TRBV6-5 and TRBJ1-2; no reliable D call. The CDR3 has 14 amino acids. In germline, CDR1 is MNHEY, CDR2 SVGAGI. V gave up 0 bases and J gave up 7 bases, with 12 bases separating them. CDR3 in amino acids: CASSYSTTRSGYTF. As DNA, the CDR3 is TGTGCCAGCAGTTACTCGACTACGAGGAGTGGCTACACCTTC.

This clonotype has just a few counts. The gene calls are TRBV20-1 and TRBJ2-2; possible D gene TRBD2, 6 bases. Germline values: CDR1 DFQATT, CDR2 SNEGSKA (reference sequence). This CDR3 contains 13 residues. V was shortened by 5 bases and J by 8 bases, with 15 bases between the two germline ends. The CDR3 here is CSAYSLAGGELFF. The CDR3 nucleotides read TGCAGTGCTTATTCACTAGCAGGAGGGGAGCTGTTTTTT.

The chain joins TRBV15 to TRBJ2-1; D gene unclear. This CDR3 has 16 residues. The V gene's germline CDR1 is LNHNV and CDR2 YYDKDF (reference sequence). Deletions cut 2 bases from V and 2 bases from J, with 13 bases between. CDR3 DNA: TGTGCCACCAGCAGACTCCCTCGGGTCACCTACAATGAGCAGTTCTTC. This codes for CATSRLPRVTYNEQFF.

The genes are TRBV4-2 and TRBJ2-7; tentatively, D is TRBD1 (7 bases). The CDR3 has 15 amino acids. V dropped 4 bases and J dropped 1 base, with 14 bases sitting between them. Germline-derived CDR1 and CDR2 are LGHNA and YNFKEQ. The CDR3 region is CASSPTQGGSYEQYF. The DNA of the CDR3 is TGTGCCAGCAGCCCCACCCAGGGGGGATCCTACGAGCAGTACTTC.

In its sample, this clonotype was seen many times. The chain couples TRBV6-2 or TRBV6-3 to TRBJ1-1; D unclear. Germline CDR1 and CDR2: MNHEY and SVGEGT. The length of the CDR3 is 17 residues. V was shortened by 5 bases and J by 1 base, with 20 bases between the two germline ends. The CDR3: CASSLPGRRTGNTEAFF. DNA for the CDR3: TGTGCCAGCAGTCTTCCTGGTAGAAGGACGGGGAACACTGAAGCTTTCTTT.

The chain carries TRBV12-3 or TRBV12-4 and TRBJ2-3; D may match TRBD1 or TRBD2 (5 bases each). V gave up 5 bases and J gave up 6 bases, with 12 bases separating them. This CDR3 is built from 13 residues. Written as DNA, the CDR3 is TGTGCCAGCAGTCTATGGGGGATGGATACGCAGTATTTT. Residues: CASSLWGMDTQYF.

Many counts were recorded for this clonotype. The genes are TRBV29-1 and TRBJ1-1, with D perhaps TRBD1 (5 bases). With 3 bases removed from V and 0 bases from J, the gap between germline ends came to 8 bases. The CDR3 contains 13 residues. The V gene's germline CDR1 is SQVTM and CDR2 ANQGSEA. The CDR3 DNA sequence: TGCAGCGTTGAGGACATCTTGAACACTGAAGCTTTCTTT. Translation: CSVEDILNTEAFF.

The chain couples TRBV18 to TRBJ2-1; 8 positions match TRBD2. The length of the CDR3 is 17 residues. V gave up 2 bases and J gave up 8 bases; unmatched junction bases: 14. CDR1 KGHSH and CDR2 LQKENI come from the germline V gene. In DNA, the CDR3 is TGTGCCAGCTCACCAAAGGCCGGGGGGGGCTTTCTGTATGAGCAGTTCTTC. Translation: CASSPKAGGGFLYEQFF.

The chain has TRBV3-1 and TRBJ2-3, with 14 bases identical to TRBD2. In germline, CDR1 is LGHDT, CDR2 YNNKEL (reference sequence). The CDR3 totals 20 residues. The V and J ends lost 1 base and 4 bases, in that order; junction bases with no gene match: 13. CDR3 in DNA: TGTGCCAGCAGCCAAGTCTTGACTAGCGGGAGGGCTAGTCGAGCAGATACGCAGTATTTT. As protein: CASSQVLTSGRASRADTQYF.

The sample holds a few counts of this clonotype. The rearrangement joins TRBV12-3 or TRBV12-4 to TRBJ1-2, with D tentatively TRBD1 (6 bases). The CDR3 runs to 14 residues. Trimming shortened V by 6 bases and J by 7 bases, and 18 bases separated the two germline ends. The CDR3 region has the DNA TGTGCCAGCAGCCCCTCCCGGGGGGCTGGTGGCTACACCTTC. This encodes CASSPSRGAGGYTF.

The chain links TRBV5-1 to TRBJ2-3; possibly TRBD2 for D (5 bases). Germline CDR1 reads SGHRS; CDR2 reads YFSETQ. Between the trimmed V and J ends, which lost 3 bases and 1 base, there was a span of 12 bases. This CDR3 has 15 residues. The CDR3, as DNA: TGCGCCAGCAGCTACGGACTGCAAGGCACAGATACGCAGTATTTT. The encoded protein is CASSYGLQGTDTQYF.

There are a few counts of this clonotype. The CDR3: CASSPPTGDYEQYF. As DNA, the CDR3 is TGTGCCAGCTCACCACCGACAGGGGACTACGAGCAGTACTTC. V gene TRBV18 combines with J gene TRBJ2-7, with 8 bases lining up with TRBD1. Germline values: CDR1 KGHSH, CDR2 LQKENI. This CDR3 has 14 residues. V lost 0 bases and J lost 3; bases outside the gene matches: 1.

This clonotype was observed a few times. V usage is TRBV10-3 and J usage is TRBJ2-1; TRBD1 matches 9 bases. This CDR3 has 16 amino acids. Germline assignment: CDR1 ENHRY and CDR2 SYGVKD. Unmatched junction bases numbered 9, after V lost 2 bases and J lost 7 bases. The CDR3, as DNA: TGTGCCATCAGTGAGGCCCGTCGGACAGGGGCGAATGAGCAGTTCTTC. It yields the protein CAISEARRTGANEQFF.

This clonotype was counted ten times or more. The chain couples TRBV4-2 to TRBJ2-1; 11 bases are shared with TRBD2. V dropped 3 bases and J dropped 2; count of bases not matched to a gene: 3. This CDR3 spans 16 amino acids. Germline-derived CDR1 and CDR2 are LGHNA and YNFKEQ. The CDR3 coding sequence is TGTGCCAGCAGCCAGACTAGCGGGGACACCTACAATGAGCAGTTCTTC. This gives the protein CASSQTSGDTYNEQFF.

This chain links TRBV2 with TRBJ2-1; the match to TRBD1 covers 9 bases. In germline, CDR1 is SNHLY, CDR2 FYNNEI. Germline trimming cut 6 bases from V and 9 bases from J; bases unmatched to any gene: 9. The CDR3 length is 14 residues. Written as DNA, the CDR3 is TGTGCCAGCAGGATGACAGGGGGTTCTGTTGAGCAGTTCTTC. As protein: CASRMTGGSVEQFF. The full variable domain, its missing parts supplied by reference TRBV2 and TRBJ2-1, is EPEVTQTPSHQVTQMGQEVILRCVPISNHLYFYWYRQILGQKVEFLVSFYNNEISEKSEIFDDQFSVERPDGSNFTLKIRSTKLEDSAMYFCASRMTGGSVEQFFGPGTRLTVL.

This clonotype was recorded a few times. The chain uses TRBV6-1 and TRBJ2-1; maybe TRBD1 (6 bases). Germline V lookup: CDR1 MNHNS, CDR2 SASEGT. The CDR3 has 15 residues. Between the trimmed V and J ends, which lost 5 bases and 7 bases, there was a span of 18 bases. CDR3 DNA: TGTGCCAGCAGTAAATACAGGGTTGGTAGGAATGAGCAGTTCTTC. This translates into CASSKYRVGRNEQFF.

This clonotype was seen more than once but under ten times. The rearrangement uses TRBV7-9 and TRBJ2-7; tentative D call: TRBD1 (6 bases). The V gene lost 1 base and the J gene lost 6 bases, with 10 bases spanning the gap. In germline, CDR1 is SEHNR, CDR2 FQNEAQ (reference sequence). This CDR3 region has 13 residues. The CDR3 protein is CASSLVGTTEQYF. CDR3 DNA: TGTGCCAGCAGCTTAGTTGGGACAACCGAGCAGTACTTC.